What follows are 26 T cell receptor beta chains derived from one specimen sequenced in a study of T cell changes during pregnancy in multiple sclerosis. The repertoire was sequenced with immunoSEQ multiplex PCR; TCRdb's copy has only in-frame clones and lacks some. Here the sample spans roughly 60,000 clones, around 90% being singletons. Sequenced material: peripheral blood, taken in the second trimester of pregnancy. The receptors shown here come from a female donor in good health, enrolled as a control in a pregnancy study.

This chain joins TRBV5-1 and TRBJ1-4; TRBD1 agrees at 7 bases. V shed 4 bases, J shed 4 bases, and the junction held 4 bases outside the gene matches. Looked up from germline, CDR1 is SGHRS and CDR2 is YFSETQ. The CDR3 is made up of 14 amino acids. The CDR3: CASSPGDSNEKLFF. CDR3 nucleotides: TGCGCCAGCAGCCCGGGGGACAGTAATGAAAAACTGTTTTTT. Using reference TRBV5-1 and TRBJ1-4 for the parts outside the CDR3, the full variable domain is KAGVTQTPRYLIKTRGQQVTLSCSPISGHRSVSWYQQTPGQGLQFLFEYFSETQRNKGNFPGRFSGRQFSNSRSEMNVSTLELGDSALYLCASSPGDSNEKLFFGSGTQLSVL.

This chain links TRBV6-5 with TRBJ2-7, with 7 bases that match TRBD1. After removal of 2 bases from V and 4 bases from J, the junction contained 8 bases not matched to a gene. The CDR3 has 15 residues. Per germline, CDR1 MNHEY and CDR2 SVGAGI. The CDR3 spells CASSYVPTGLYEQYF. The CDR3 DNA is TGTGCCAGCAGTTACGTACCGACAGGGCTATACGAGCAGTACTTC.

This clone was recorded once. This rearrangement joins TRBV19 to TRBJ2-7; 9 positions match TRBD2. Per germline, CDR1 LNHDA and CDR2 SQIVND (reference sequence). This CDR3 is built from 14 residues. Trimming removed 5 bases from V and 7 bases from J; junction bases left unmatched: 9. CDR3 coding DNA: TGTGCCAGTAGTTGGCCTAGCGGGACGGGAGAGCAGTACTTC. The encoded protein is CASSWPSGTGEQYF.

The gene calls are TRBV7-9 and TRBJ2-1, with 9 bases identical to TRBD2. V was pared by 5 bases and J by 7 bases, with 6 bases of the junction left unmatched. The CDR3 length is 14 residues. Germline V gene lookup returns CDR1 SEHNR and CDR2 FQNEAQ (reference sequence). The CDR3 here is CASSAFSGGNEQFF. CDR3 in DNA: TGTGCCAGCAGCGCGTTCAGCGGGGGGAATGAGCAGTTCTTC.

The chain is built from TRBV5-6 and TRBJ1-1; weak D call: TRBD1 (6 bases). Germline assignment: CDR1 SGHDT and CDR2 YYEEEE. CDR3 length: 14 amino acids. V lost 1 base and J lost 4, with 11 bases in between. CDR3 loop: CASSLWGPGTEAFF. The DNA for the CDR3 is TGTGCCAGCAGCTTGTGGGGGCCGGGCACTGAAGCTTTCTTT.

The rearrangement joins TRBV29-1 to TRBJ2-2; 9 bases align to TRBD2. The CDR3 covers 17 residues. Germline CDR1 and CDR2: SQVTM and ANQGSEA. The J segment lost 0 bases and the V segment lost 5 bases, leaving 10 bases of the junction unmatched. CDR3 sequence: CSVQASGAVANTGELFF. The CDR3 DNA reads TGCAGCGTTCAAGCTAGCGGGGCTGTCGCGAACACCGGGGAGCTGTTTTTT.

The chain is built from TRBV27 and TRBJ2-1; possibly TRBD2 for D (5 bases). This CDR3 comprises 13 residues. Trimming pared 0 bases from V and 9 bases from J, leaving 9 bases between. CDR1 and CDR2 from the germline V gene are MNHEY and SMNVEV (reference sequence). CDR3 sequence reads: CASSLSAGGEQFF. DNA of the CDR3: TGTGCCAGCAGTTTATCCGCGGGCGGTGAGCAGTTCTTC.

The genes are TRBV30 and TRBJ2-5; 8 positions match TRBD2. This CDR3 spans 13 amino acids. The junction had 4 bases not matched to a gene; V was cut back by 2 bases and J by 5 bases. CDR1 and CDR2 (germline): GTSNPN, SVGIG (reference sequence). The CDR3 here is CAWSTGGPETQYF. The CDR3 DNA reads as TGTGCCTGGAGTACGGGGGGGCCGGAGACCCAGTACTTC.

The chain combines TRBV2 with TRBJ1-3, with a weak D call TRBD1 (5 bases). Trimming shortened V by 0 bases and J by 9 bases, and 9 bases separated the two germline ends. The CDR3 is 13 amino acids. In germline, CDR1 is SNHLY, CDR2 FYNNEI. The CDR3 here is CASSEAWGGTIYF. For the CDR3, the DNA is TGTGCCAGCAGTGAAGCGTGGGGGGGCACCATATATTTT.

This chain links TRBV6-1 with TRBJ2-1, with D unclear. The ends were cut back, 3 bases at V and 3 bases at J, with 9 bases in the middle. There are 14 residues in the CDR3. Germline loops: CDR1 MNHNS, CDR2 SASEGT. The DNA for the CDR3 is TGTGCCAGCAGTGACGGAGTACTCTACAATGAGCAGTTCTTC. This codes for CASSDGVLYNEQFF.

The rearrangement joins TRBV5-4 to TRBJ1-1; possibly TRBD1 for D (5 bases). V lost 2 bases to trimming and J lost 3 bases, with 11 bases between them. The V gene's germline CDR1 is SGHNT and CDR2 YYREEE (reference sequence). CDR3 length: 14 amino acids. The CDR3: CASSFVGGDTEAFF. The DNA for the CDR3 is TGTGCCAGCAGCTTTGTGGGGGGGGACACTGAAGCTTTCTTT. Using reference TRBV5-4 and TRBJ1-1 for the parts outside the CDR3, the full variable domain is ETGVTQSPTHLIKTRGQQVTLRCSSQSGHNTVSWYQQALGQGPQFIFQYYREEENGRGNFPPRFSGLQFPNYSSELNVNALELDDSALYLCASSFVGGDTEAFFGQGTRLTVV.

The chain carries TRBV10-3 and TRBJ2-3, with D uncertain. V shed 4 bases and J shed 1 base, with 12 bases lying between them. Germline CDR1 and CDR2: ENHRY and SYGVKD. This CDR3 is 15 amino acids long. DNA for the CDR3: TGTGCCATCAGTGCGCCTAGACTTGGCACAGATACGCAGTATTTT. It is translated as CAISAPRLGTDTQYF.

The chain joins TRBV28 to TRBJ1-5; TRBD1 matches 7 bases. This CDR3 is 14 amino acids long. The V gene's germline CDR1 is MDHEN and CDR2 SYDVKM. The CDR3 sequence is CASITGANYQPQHF. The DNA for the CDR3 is TGTGCTAGTATCACAGGGGCGAATTATCAGCCCCAGCATTTT.

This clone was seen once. The chain's CDR3 is CASLGGGREQYF. CDR3 nucleotide sequence: TGTGCCAGCTTGGGGGGAGGGCGGGAGCAGTACTTC. This chain uses TRBV6-1 with TRBJ2-7; 7 positions agree with TRBD2. After removal of 8 bases from V and 7 bases from J, the junction contained 8 bases not matched to a gene. Germline V gene data show CDR1 as MNHNS and CDR2 as SASEGT. The CDR3 sequence is 12 residues long.

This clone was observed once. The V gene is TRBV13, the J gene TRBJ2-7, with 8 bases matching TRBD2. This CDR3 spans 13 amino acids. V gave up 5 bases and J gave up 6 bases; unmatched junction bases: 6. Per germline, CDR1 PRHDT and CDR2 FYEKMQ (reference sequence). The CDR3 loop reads CASSLSGAAEQYF. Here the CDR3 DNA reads TGTGCCAGCAGCCTTAGCGGGGCGGCCGAGCAGTACTTC.

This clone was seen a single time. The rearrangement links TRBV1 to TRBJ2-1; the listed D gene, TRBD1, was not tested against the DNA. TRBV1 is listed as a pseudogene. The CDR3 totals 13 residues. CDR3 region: CTSSQDPDNEQFF. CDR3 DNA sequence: TGCACCAGCAGCCAAGATCCAGATAATGAGCAGTTCTTC.

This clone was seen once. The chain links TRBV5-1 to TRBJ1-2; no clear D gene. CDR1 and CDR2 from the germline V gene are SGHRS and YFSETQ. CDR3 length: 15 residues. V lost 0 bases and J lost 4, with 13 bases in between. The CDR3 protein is CASSLGSTAGYGYTF. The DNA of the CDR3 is TGCGCCAGCAGCTTGGGATCCACAGCGGGCTATGGCTACACCTTC.

The CDR3 nucleotides read TGTGCCAGAAGCTTGGATTGTATCCGGCAAGGAGGTTCCCAGTACTTC. The encoded protein is CARSLDCIRQGGSQYF. This rearrangement joins TRBV5-3 to TRBJ2-5, with D possibly TRBD2 on 5 matching bases. TRBV5-3 is annotated as an ORF whose role is uncertain. Between the trimmed V and J ends, which lost 0 bases and 9 bases, there was a span of 21 bases. CDR3 size: 16 residues.

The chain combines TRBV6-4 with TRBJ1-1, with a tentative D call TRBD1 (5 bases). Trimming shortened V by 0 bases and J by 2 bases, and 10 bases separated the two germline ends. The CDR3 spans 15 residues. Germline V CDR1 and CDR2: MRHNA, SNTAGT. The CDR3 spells CASSDSGQPNTEAFF. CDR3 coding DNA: TGTGCCAGCAGTGACTCGGGGCAGCCAAACACTGAAGCTTTCTTT.

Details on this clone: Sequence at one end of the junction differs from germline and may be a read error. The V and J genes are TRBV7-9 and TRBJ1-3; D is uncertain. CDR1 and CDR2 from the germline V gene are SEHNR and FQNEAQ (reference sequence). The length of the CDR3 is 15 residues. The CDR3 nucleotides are TGTGCCAGCAGCTCCTCACGGAGCTCTGGAACCACCATATATTTT. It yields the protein CASSSSRSSGTTIYF.

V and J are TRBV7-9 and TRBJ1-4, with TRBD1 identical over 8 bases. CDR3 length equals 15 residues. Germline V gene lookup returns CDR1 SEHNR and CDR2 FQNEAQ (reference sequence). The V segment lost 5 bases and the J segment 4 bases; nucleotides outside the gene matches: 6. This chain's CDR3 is CASSIGQGLNEKLFF. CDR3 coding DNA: TGTGCCAGCAGCATCGGACAGGGACTTAATGAAAAACTGTTTTTT.

This CDR3 is CASSESGVNEQFF. The CDR3 DNA follows: TGCGCCAGCAGTGAGTCAGGGGTCAATGAGCAGTTCTTC. The rearrangement uses TRBV10-1 and TRBJ2-1; D may be TRBD1 (5 bases). Trimming took off 0 bases at V and 6 bases at J, with 6 bases between the two ends. Germline V gene sequence: CDR1 WNHNN, CDR2 SYGVQD (reference sequence). The CDR3 is 13 residues long.

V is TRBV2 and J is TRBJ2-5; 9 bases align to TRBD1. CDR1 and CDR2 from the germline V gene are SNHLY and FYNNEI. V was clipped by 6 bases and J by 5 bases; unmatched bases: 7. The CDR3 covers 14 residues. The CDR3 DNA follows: TGTGCCAGCAGCCCGGGACAGGGAGGTGAGACCCAGTACTTC. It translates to CASSPGQGGETQYF. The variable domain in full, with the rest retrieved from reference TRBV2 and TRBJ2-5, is EPEVTQTPSHQVTQMGQEVILRCVPISNHLYFYWYRQILGQKVEFLVSFYNNEISEKSEIFDDQFSVERPDGSNFTLKIRSTKLEDSAMYFCASSPGQGGETQYFGPGTRLLVL.

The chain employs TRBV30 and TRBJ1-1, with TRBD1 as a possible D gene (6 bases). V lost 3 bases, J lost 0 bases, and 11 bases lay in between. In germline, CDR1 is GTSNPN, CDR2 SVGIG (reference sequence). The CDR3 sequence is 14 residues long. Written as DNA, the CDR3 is TGTGCCTGGAGCAGGGGACCGCTGAACACTGAAGCTTTCTTT. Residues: CAWSRGPLNTEAFF.

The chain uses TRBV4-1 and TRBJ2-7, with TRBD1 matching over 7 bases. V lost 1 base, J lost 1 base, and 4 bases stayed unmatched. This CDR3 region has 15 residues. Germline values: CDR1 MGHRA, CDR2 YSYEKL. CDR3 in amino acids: CASSQGTGPSYEQYF. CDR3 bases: TGCGCCAGCAGCCAAGGGACAGGCCCTTCCTACGAGCAGTACTTC.

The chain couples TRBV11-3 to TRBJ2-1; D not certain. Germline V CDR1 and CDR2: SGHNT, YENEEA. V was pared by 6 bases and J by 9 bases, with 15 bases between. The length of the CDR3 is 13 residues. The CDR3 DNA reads TGTGCCAGCAGTGGGTTCATAGCCGGTGAGCAGTTCTTC. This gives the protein CASSGFIAGEQFF.